The TCR beta chain under discussion was sequenced for a study of CD8 T cells in Susac syndrome. After extraction with the RNeasy kit, roughly 0.45 to 1 ug of the RNA was reverse transcribed using random hexamers. TCRdb re-called the immunoSEQ multiplex PCR reads with MiXCR, one entry per CDR3 protein. The sample consists of roughly 180,000 distinct CDR3 sequences, 85% to 95% of them appearing once. Germline V gene data show CDR1 as DFQATT and CDR2 as SNEGSKA (reference sequence). This CDR3 is 14 amino acids long. V was shortened by 0 bases and J by 5 bases, with 10 bases between the two germline ends.

This receptor was identified in a human donor with Susac syndrome. The chain joins TRBV20-1 to TRBJ2-2; D is perhaps TRBD1 or TRBD2 (5 bases each). The sequencing input was CD4+ T cells from PBMCs. CDR3 residues: CSARDGTQTGELFF. The CDR3 DNA reads as TGCAGTGCTAGAGACGGGACCCAGACCGGGGAGCTGTTTTTT.